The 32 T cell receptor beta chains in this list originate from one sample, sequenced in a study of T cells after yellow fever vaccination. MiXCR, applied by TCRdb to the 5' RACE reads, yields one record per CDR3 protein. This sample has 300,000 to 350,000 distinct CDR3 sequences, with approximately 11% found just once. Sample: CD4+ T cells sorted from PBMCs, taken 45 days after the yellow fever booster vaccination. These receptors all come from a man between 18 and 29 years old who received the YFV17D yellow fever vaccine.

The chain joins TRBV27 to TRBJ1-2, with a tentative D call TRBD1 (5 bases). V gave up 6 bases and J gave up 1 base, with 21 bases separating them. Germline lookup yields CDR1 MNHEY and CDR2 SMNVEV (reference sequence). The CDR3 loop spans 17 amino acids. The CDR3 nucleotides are TGTGCCAGCAGCCCAAGGGGCGGCGCACCCCGTAACTATGGCTACACCTTC. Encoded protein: CASSPRGGAPRNYGYTF.

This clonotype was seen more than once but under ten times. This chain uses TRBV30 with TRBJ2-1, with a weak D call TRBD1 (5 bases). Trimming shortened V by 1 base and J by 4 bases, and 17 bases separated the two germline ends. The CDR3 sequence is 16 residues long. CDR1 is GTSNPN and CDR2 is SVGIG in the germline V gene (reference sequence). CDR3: CAWSDVGAALYNEQFF. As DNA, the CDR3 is TGTGCCTGGAGTGATGTTGGGGCTGCCCTTTACAATGAGCAGTTCTTC.

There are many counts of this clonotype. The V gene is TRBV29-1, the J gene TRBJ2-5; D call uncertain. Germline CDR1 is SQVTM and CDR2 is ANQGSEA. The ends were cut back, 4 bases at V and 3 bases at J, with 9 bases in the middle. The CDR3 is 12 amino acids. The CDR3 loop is CSVVSSKETQYF. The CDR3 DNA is TGCAGCGTTGTATCCAGCAAAGAGACCCAGTACTTC.

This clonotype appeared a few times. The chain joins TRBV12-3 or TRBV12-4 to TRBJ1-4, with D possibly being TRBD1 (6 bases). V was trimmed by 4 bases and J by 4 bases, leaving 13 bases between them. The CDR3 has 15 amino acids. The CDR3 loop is CASSSRRGGNEKLFF. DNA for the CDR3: TGTGCCAGCAGTTCCCGGAGGGGGGGTAATGAAAAACTGTTTTTT.

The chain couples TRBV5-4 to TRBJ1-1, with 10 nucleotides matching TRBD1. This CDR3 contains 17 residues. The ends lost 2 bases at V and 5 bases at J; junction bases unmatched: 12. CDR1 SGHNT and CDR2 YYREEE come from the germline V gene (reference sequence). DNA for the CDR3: TGTGCCAGCAGCTTATCAGCTGGGACAGGGGCGCTTACTGAAGCTTTCTTT. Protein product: CASSLSAGTGALTEAFF.

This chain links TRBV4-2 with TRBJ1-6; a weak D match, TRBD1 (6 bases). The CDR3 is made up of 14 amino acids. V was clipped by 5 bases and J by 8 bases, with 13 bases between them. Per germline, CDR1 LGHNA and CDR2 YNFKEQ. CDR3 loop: CASSVQGSDSPLHF. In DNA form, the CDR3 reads TGTGCCAGCAGCGTACAGGGATCTGATTCACCCCTCCACTTT.

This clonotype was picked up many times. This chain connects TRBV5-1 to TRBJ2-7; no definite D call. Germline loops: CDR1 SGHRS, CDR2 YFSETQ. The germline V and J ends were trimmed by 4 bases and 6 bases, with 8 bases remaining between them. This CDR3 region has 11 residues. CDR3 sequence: CASSPPFEQYV. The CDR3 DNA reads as TGCGCCAGCAGCCCCCCCTTCGAGCAGTACGTC.

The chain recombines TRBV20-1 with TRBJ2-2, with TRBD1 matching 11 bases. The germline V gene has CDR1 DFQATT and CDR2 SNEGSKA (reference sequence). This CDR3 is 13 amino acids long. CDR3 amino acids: CNPGQGDTGELFF. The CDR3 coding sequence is TGCAATCCGGGACAGGGGGACACCGGGGAGCTGTTTTTT.

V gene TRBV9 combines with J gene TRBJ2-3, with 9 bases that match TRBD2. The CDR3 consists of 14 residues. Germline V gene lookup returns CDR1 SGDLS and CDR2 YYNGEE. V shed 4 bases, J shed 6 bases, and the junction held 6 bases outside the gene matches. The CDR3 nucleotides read TGTGCCAGCAGCACTAGCGGGCGGCCGGATACGCAGTATTTT. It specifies CASSTSGRPDTQYF.

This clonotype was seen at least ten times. The CDR3 nucleotides are TGCGCCAGCAGCACCACCTCGGGGGCTGGGGCCAACGTCCTGACTTTC. This encodes CASSTTSGAGANVLTF. This sequence joins TRBV5-1 and TRBJ2-6; TRBD2 is a possible D gene (6 bases). Trimming pared 4 bases from V and 2 bases from J, leaving 13 bases between. Germline CDR1 is SGHRS and CDR2 is YFSETQ. There are 16 residues in the CDR3.

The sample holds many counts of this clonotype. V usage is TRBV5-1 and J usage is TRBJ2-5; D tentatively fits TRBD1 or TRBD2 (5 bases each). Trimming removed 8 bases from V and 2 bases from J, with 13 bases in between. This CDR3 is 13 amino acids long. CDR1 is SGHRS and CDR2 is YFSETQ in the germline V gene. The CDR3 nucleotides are TGCGCCAGTCGGGGTGAGGGGCAAGAGACCCAGTACTTC. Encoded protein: CASRGEGQETQYF.

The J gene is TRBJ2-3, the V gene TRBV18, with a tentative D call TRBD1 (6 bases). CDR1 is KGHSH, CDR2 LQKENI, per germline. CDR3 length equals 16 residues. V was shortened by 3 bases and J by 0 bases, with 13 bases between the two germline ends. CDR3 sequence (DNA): TGTGCCAGCTCACCTAGGACAGCCTTTAGCACAGATACGCAGTATTTT. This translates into CASSPRTAFSTDTQYF.

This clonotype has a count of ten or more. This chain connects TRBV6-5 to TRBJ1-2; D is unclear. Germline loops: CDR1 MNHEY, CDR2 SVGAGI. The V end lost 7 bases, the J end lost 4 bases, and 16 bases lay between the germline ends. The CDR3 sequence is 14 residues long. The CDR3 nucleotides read TGTGCCAGCAAATCCCCCGGGGTTCCCTATGGCTACACCTTC. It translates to CASKSPGVPYGYTF.

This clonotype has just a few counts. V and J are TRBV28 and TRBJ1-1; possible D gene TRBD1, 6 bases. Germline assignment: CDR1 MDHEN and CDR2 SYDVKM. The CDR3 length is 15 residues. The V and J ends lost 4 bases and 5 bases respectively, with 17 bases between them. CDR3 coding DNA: TGTGCCAGCAGTTCCCCGGGACAAGGGTGGACTGAAGCTTTCTTT. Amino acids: CASSSPGQGWTEAFF. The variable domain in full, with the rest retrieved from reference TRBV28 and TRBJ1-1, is DVKVTQSSRYLVKRTGEKVFLECVQDMDHENMFWYRQDPGLGLRLIYFSYDVKMKEKGDIPEGYSVSREKKERFSLILESASTNQTSMYLCASSSPGQGWTEAFFGQGTRLTVV.

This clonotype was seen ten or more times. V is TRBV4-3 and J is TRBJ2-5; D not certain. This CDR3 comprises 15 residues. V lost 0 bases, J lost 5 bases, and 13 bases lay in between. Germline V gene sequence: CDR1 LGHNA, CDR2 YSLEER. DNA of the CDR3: TGCGCCAGCAGCCAAGATTTCTTCGGCGTGGAGACCCAGTACTTC. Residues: CASSQDFFGVETQYF.

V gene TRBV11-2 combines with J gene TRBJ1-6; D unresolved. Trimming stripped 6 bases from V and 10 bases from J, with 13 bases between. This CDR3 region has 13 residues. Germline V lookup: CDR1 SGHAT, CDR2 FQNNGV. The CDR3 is CASSFQDQSPLHF. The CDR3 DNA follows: TGTGCCAGCAGTTTCCAAGATCAATCACCCCTCCACTTT.

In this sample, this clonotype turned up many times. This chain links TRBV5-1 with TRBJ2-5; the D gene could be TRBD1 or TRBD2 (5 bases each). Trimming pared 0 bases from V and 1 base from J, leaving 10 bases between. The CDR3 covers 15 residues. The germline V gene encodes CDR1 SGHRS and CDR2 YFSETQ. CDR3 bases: TGCGCCAGCAGCTTGGCGGGGACGTCCCAAGAGACCCAGTACTTC. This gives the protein CASSLAGTSQETQYF.

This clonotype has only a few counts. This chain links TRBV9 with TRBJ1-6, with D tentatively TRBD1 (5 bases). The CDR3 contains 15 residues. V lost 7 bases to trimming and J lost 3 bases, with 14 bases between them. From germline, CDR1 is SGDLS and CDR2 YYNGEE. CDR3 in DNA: TGTGCCAGCGGGGGGGGACGGGACTATAATTCACCCCTCCACTTT. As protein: CASGGGRDYNSPLHF.

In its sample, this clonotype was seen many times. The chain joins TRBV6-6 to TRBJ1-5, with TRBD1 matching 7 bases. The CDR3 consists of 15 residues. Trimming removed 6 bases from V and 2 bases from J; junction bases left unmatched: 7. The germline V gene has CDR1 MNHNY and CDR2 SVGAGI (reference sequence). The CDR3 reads CASRSGQAGNQPQHF. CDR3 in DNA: TGTGCCAGCAGAAGCGGACAGGCGGGCAATCAGCCCCAGCATTTT.

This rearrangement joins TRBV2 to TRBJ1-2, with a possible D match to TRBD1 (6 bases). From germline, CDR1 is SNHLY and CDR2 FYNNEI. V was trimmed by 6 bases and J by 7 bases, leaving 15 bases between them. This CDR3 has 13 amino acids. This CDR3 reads CASSYSGAGGYTF. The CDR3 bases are TGTGCCAGCAGCTACTCAGGGGCTGGTGGCTACACCTTC.

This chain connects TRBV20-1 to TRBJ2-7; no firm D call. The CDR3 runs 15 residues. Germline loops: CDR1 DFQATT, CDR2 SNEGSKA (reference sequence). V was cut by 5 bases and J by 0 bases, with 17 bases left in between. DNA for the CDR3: TGCAGTGCTCGATCTGGACCGTCTGACTCCTACGAGCAGTACTTC. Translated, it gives CSARSGPSDSYEQYF.

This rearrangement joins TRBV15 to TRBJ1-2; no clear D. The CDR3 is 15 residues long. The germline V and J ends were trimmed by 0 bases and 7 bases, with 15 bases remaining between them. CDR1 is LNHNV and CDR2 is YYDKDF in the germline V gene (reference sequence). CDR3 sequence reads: CATSRDHPGTIGYTF. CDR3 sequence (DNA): TGTGCCACCAGCAGAGATCACCCCGGAACAATTGGCTACACCTTC.

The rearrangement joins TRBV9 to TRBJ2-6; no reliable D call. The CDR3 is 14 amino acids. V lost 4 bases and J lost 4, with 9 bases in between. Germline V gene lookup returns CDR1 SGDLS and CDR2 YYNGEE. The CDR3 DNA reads TGTGCCAGCAGCCCCCTATACGGGGCCAACGTCCTGACTTTC. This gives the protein CASSPLYGANVLTF.

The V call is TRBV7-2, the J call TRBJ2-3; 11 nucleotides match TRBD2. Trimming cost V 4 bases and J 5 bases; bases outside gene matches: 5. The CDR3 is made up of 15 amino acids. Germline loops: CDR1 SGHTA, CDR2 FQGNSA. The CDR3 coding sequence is TGTGCCAGCAGCTCTTCCGGGACTAGCGGAGATACGCAGTATTTT. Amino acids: CASSSSGTSGDTQYF. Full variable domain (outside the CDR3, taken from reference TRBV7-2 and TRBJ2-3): GAGVSQSPSNKVTEKGKDVELRCDPISGHTALYWYRQSLGQGLEFLIYFQGNSAPDKSGLPSDRFSAERTGGSVSTLTIQRTQQEDSAVYLCASSSSGTSGDTQYFGPGTRLTVL.

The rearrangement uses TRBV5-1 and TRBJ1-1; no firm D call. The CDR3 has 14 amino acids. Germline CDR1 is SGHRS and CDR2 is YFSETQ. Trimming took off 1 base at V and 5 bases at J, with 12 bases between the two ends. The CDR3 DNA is TGCGCCAGCAGCTTGTCGTCCGGGAGGACTGAAGCTTTCTTT. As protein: CASSLSSGRTEAFF. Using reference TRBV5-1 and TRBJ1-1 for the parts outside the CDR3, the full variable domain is KAGVTQTPRYLIKTRGQQVTLSCSPISGHRSVSWYQQTPGQGLQFLFEYFSETQRNKGNFPGRFSGRQFSNSRSEMNVSTLELGDSALYLCASSLSSGRTEAFFGQGTRLTVV.

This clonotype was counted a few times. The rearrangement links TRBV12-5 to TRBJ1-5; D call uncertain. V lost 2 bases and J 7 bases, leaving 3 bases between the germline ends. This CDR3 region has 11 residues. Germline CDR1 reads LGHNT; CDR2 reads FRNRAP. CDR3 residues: CASGLRQPQHF. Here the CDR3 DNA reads TGTGCTAGTGGTTTGAGACAGCCCCAGCATTTT.

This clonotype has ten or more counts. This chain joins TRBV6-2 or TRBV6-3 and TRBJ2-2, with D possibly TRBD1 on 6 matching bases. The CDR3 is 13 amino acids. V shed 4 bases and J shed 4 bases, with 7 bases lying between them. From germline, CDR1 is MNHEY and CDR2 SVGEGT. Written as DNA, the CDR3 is TGTGCCAGCAGTTGGACAGTCACCGGGGAGCTGTTTTTT. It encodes CASSWTVTGELFF.

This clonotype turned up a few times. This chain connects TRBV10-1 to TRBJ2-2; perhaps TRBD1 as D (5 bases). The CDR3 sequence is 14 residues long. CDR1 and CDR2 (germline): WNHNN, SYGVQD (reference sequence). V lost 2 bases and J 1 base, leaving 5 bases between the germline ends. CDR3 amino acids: CASSEQGNTGELFF. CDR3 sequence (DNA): TGCGCCAGCAGTGAGCAGGGGAACACCGGGGAGCTGTTTTTT.

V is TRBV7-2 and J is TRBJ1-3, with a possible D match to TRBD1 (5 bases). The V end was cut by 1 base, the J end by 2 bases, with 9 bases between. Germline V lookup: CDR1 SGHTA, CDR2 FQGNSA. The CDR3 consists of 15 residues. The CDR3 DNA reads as TGTGCCAGCAGCTTAGTTCGGGGACCTGGAAACACCATATATTTT. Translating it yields CASSLVRGPGNTIYF.

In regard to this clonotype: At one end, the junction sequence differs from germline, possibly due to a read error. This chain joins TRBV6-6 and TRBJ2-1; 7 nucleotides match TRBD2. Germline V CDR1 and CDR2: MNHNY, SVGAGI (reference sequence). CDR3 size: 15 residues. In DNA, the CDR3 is TGTCCCAGCAGCGTCGGGGGGACCTCCTACAATGAGCAGTTCTTC. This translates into CPSSVGGTSYNEQFF.

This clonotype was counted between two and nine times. Here the CDR3 reads CASSRTVSYNEQFF. For the CDR3, the DNA is TGCGCCAGCAGTCGAACGGTATCCTACAATGAGCAGTTCTTC. V is TRBV4-3 and J is TRBJ2-1; D call uncertain. The CDR3 has 14 amino acids. The germline V gene has CDR1 LGHNA and CDR2 YSLEER. The V gene lost 6 bases and the J gene lost 1 base, with 10 bases spanning the gap.

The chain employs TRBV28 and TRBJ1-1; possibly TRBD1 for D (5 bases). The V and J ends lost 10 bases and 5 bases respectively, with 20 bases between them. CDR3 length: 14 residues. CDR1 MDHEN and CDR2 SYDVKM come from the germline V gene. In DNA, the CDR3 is TGTGCCAACCGGGCTGGTGGGGGAGGGACTGAAGCTTTCTTT. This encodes CANRAGGGGTEAFF.